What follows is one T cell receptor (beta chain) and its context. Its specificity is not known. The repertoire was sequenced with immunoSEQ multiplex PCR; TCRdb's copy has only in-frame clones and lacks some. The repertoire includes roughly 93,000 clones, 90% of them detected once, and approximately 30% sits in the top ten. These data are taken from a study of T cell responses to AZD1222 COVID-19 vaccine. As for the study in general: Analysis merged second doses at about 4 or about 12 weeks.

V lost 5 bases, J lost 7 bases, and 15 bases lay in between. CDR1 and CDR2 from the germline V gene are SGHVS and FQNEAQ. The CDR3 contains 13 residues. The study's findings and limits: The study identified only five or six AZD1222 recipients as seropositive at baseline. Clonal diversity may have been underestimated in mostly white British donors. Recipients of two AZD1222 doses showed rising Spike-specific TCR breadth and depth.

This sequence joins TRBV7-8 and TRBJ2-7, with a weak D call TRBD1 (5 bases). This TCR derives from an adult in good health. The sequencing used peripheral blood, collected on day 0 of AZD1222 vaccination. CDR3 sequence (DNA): TGTGCCAGCAGCCTTGGACACCTTGGGGAGCAGTACTTC. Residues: CASSLGHLGEQYF.